These 3 T cell receptor beta chains originate from one sample sequenced in a study of beta chain features in type 1 diabetes. The authors reverse transcribed all of the isolated RNA, so sequencing captured expressed TCRB transcripts. Sequenced by immunoSEQ multiplex PCR; TCRdb stores in-frame clones only, minus some. The sample yields about 240,000 clones, approximately 13% seen once. The antigens these receptors bind are not known. Study results and limitations: TCRB CDR3s from Type 1 diabetes patients were moderately but significantly shorter in all four CD4+ subsets.

The specimen sequenced was naive CD4+ T cells from blood. Receptors originate from a man under 40 with type 1 diabetes.

The chain employs TRBV11-2 and TRBJ2-5; a weak D match, TRBD1 (6 bases). With 1 base removed from V and 2 bases from J, the gap between germline ends came to 11 bases. Germline V gene data show CDR1 as SGHAT and CDR2 as FQNNGV. The CDR3 loop spans 15 amino acids. The CDR3, as DNA: TGTGCCAGCAGCTTAGCTACAGGGCCGCAAGAGACCCAGTACTTC. Translating it yields CASSLATGPQETQYF.

The gene calls are TRBV6-1 and TRBJ1-6; 7 bases are shared with TRBD1. The CDR3 sequence is 14 residues long. CDR1 and CDR2 from the germline V gene are MNHNS and SASEGT. V lost 6 bases, J lost 9 bases, and 8 bases stayed unmatched. In nucleotides, the CDR3 is TGTGCCAGCAGGCCGACAGGGTTGGCTTCACCCCTCCACTTT. It translates to CASRPTGLASPLHF.

This clone has a handful of counts. This sequence joins TRBV5-8 and TRBJ1-5; TRBD1 matches at 7 bases. J lost 7 bases, V lost 8 bases, and 15 bases had no gene match. The germline gives CDR1 SGHTS, CDR2 YDEGEE. CDR3 size: 15 residues. The CDR3 sequence: CASKQYTGVRQPQHF. The CDR3, as DNA: TGTGCCAGTAAACAGTACACAGGGGTGCGGCAGCCCCAGCATTTT.